Listed below are T cell receptor beta chains from one sample, sequenced in a study of molecular identifiers for immune sequencing clone quantification. TCRdb reanalysed the PCR reads using MiXCR and keeps one entry per CDR3 protein. The sample shows roughly 100,000 distinct CDR3 sequences, 30% to 35% of them seen only once. The sample comprised naive CD8+ T cells from blood, with Jurkat cell RNA spiked in. The receptors were sampled from a human donor in good health. Some libraries in this study had Jurkat cell RNA spiked in. Each CDR3 is given with its conserved first and last residue. The order of the fields is V gene, clone size, J gene, D gene, CDR3 protein, CDR3 DNA. A D gene is named only where the DNA matches it firmly. Clone size appears in some rows only: once, few, many, or a class for an expanded clone.

TRBV11-3	many	TRBJ2-1	NA	CASSLARANEQFF	TGTGCCAGCAGCTTAGCTAGGGCCAATGAGCAGTTCTTC
TRBV29-1	NA	TRBJ2-5	TRBD2	CSVAGGETLNF	TGCAGCGTTGCGGGGGGGGAGACCCTGAACTTC
TRBV2	few	TRBJ2-1	TRBD2	CASTVLAGNNEQFF	TGTGCCAGCACGGTGCTAGCGGGGAACAATGAGCAGTTCTTC
TRBV6-2/TRBV6-3	NA	TRBJ2-7	TRBD2	CASSSKTSGTYEQYF	TGTGCCAGCAGCTCAAAAACTAGCGGGACCTACGAGCAGTACTTC
TRBV6-2/TRBV6-3	few	TRBJ1-5	NA	CASSQTRDLIYQPQHF	TGTGCCAGCAGTCAGACCCGGGATCTGATCTATCAGCCCCAGCATTTT
TRBV2	NA	TRBJ1-5	NA	CASSEEGLRQPQHF	TGTGCCAGCAGTGAGGAGGGTCTGCGACAGCCCCAGCATTTT
TRBV12-3/TRBV12-4	NA	TRBJ2-5	TRBD2	CASRAGGRETQYF	TGTGCCAGCCGAGCGGGAGGGCGGGAGACTCAGTACTTC
TRBV29-1	many	TRBJ2-3	NA	CSVVTGEGTDTQYF	TGCAGCGTTGTTACCGGCGAGGGGACAGATACGCAGTATTTT
TRBV13	few	TRBJ2-6	NA	CASSPNRYSGANVLTF	TGTGCCAGCAGCCCAAACAGGTACTCTGGGGCCAACGTCCTGACTTTC
TRBV7-2	few	TRBJ1-1	NA	CASSLGTNLNTEAFF	TGTGCCAGCAGCTTAGGTACGAATCTGAACACTGAAGCTTTCTTT
TRBV28	many	TRBJ1-5	NA	CASSPQPFSPQHF	TGTGCCAGCAGTCCCCAACCCTTTAGTCCCCAGCATTTT
TRBV5-1	few	TRBJ2-5	NA	CASSLSQGIQETQYF	TGCGCCAGCAGCTTGAGTCAGGGCATCCAAGAGACCCAGTACTTC
TRBV10-1	NA	TRBJ2-7	NA	CASGQSTYEQYF	TGCGCCAGCGGGCAGAGTACCTACGAGCAGTACTTC
TRBV27	NA	TRBJ1-1	NA	CASSLINLPNTEACF	TGTGCCAGCAGTTTAATCAATCTCCCGAACACTGAAGCTTGCTTT
TRBV4-2	NA	TRBJ2-7	NA	CASSQEWAPVAYEQYF	TGTGCCAGCAGCCAAGAGTGGGCGCCAGTGGCCTACGAGCAGTACTTC
TRBV12-3/TRBV12-4	NA	TRBJ2-1	TRBD2	CASRSPLAEYNEQFF	TGTGCCAGCAGATCTCCCCTAGCGGAGTACAATGAGCAGTTCTTC
TRBV9	few	TRBJ2-1	NA	CASSPSGNEQFF	TGTGCCAGCAGCCCCTCCGGCAATGAGCAGTTCTTC
TRBV15	NA	TRBJ2-7	NA	CATSRDRWTLGNEQYF	TGTGCCACCAGCAGAGATCGATGGACATTAGGGAACGAGCAGTACTTC
TRBV6-2/TRBV6-3	NA	TRBJ2-5	NA	CASSYGPEEPQYF	TGTGCCAGCAGTTACGGCCCGGAGGAGCCCCAGTACTTC
TRBV19	NA	TRBJ2-1	NA	CASSPGRSYDEQFF	TGTGCCAGTAGTCCTGGTCGCTCCTACGATGAGCAGTTCTTC
TRBV2	few	TRBJ2-5	NA	CASSEAGLLGAVETQYF	TGTGCCAGCAGTGAAGCTGGGTTGCTCGGAGCAGTAGAGACCCAGTACTTC
TRBV28	NA	TRBJ2-4	NA	CASSLAGVGNIQYF	TGTGCCAGCAGTTTAGCCGGGGTGGGGAACATTCAGTACTTC